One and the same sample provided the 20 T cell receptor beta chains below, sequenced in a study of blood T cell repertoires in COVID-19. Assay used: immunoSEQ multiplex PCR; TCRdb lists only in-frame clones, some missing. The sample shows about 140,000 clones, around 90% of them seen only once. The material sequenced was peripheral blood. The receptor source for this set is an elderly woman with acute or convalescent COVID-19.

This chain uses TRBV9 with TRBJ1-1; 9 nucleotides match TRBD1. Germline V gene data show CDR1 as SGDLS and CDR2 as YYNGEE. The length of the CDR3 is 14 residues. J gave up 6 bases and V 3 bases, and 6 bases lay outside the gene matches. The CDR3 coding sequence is TGTGCCAGCAGCGCACGGACAGGGGATGCTGAAGCTTTCTTT. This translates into CASSARTGDAEAFF.

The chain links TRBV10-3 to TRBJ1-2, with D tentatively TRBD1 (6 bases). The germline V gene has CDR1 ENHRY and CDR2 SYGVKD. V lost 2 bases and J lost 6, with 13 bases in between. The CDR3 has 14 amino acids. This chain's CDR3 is CAISEAGAGHGYTF. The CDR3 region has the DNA TGTGCCATCAGTGAGGCAGGGGCCGGACATGGCTACACCTTC.

CDR3 loop: CASSPRREVGKLFF. CDR3 nucleotides: TGTGCCAGCAGCCCCCGCCGAGAGGTTGGAAAACTGTTTTTT. This chain links TRBV7-8 with TRBJ1-4; no clear D. CDR1 and CDR2 from the germline V gene are SGHVS and FQNEAQ. V was cut by 5 bases and J by 10 bases, with 17 bases left in between. This CDR3 contains 14 residues.

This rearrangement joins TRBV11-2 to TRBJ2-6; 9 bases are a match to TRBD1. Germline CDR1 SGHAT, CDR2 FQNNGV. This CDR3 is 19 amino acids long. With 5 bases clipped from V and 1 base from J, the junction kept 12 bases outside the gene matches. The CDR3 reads CASSVWRLQGASGANVLTF. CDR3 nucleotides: TGTGCCAGCAGCGTTTGGAGGTTACAGGGGGCATCTGGGGCCAACGTCCTGACTTTC.

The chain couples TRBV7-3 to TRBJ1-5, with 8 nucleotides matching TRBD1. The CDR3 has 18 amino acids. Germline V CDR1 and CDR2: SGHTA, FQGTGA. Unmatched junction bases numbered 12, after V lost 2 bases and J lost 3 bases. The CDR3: CASSLSSRDRLFNQPQHF. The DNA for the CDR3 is TGTGCCAGCAGCTTATCCTCCCGGGACAGGCTCTTCAATCAGCCCCAGCATTTT.

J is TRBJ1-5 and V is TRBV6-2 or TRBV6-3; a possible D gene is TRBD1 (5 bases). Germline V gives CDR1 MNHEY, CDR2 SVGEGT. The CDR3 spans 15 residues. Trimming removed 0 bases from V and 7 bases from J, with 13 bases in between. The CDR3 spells CASSYSVRVGQPQHF. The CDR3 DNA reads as TGTGCCAGCAGTTACTCAGTCAGGGTCGGCCAGCCCCAGCATTTT.

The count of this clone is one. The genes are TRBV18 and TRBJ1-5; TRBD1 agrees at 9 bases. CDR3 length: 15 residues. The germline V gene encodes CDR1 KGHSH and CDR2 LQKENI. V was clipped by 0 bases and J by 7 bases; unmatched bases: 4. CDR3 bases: TGTGCCAGCTCACCACCCGGACAGGGGTCCCAGCCCCAGCATTTT. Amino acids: CASSPPGQGSQPQHF.

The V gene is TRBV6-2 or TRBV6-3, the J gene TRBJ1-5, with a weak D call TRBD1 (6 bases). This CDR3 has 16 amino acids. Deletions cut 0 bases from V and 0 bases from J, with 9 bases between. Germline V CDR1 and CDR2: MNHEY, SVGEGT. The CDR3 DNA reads TGTGCCAGCAGTTACTCGAAGGGGGATAGCAATCAGCCCCAGCATTTT. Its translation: CASSYSKGDSNQPQHF.

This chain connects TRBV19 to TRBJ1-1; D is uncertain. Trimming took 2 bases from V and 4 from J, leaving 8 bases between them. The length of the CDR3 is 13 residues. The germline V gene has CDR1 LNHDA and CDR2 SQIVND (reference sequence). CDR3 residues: CASSIRESTEAFF. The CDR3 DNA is TGTGCCAGTAGTATACGGGAGAGCACTGAAGCTTTCTTT.

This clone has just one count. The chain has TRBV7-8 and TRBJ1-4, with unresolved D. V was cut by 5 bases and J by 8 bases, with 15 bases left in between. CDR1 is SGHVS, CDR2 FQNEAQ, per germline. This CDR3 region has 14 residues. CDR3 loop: CASSLPVRGEKLFF. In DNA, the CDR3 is TGTGCCAGCAGCCTCCCGGTGAGAGGCGAAAAACTGTTTTTT.

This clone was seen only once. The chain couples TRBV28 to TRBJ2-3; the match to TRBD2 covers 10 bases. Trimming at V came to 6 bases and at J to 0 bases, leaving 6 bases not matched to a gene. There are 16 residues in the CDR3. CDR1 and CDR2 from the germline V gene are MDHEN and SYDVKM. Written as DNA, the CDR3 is TGTGCCAGCAGCTCCACTAGCGGGGCCAGCACAGATACGCAGTATTTT. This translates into CASSSTSGASTDTQYF. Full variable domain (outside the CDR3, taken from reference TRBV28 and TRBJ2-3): DVKVTQSSRYLVKRTGEKVFLECVQDMDHENMFWYRQDPGLGLRLIYFSYDVKMKEKGDIPEGYSVSREKKERFSLILESASTNQTSMYLCASSSTSGASTDTQYFGPGTRLTVL.

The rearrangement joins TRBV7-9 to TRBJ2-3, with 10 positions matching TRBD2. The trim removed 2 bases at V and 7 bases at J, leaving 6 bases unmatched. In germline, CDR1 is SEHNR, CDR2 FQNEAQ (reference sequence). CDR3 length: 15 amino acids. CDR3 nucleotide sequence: TGTGCCAGCAGCTTAAGGAGCGGGGGGGATCATACGCAGTATTTT. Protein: CASSLRSGGDHTQYF.

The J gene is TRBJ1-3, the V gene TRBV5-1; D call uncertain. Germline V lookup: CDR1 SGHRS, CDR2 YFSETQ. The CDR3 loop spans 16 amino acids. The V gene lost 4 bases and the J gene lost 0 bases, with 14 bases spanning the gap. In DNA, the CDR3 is TGCGCCAGCAGCCTCGACATGAAGCTCTCTGGAAACACCATATATTTT. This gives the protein CASSLDMKLSGNTIYF.

CDR3 DNA sequence: TGCGCCAGCAGTATGGACAGCCTACCAGATACGCAGTATTTT. The encoded protein is CASSMDSLPDTQYF. V is TRBV5-1 and J is TRBJ2-3; TRBD1 is a possible D gene (6 bases). The V gene lost 5 bases and the J gene lost 4 bases, with 14 bases spanning the gap. Germline values: CDR1 SGHRS, CDR2 YFSETQ. The CDR3 loop spans 14 amino acids.

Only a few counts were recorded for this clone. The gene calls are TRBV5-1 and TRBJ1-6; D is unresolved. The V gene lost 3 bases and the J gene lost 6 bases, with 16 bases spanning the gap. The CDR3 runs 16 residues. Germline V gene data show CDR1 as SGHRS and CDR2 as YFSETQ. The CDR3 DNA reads TGCGCCAGCAGCTCAATGCCCGGTCATTCTAATTCACCCCTCCACTTT. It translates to CASSSMPGHSNSPLHF.

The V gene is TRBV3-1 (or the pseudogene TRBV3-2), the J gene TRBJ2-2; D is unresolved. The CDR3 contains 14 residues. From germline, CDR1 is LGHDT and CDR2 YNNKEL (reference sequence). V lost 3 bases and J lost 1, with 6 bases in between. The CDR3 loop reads CASSHYRNTGELFF. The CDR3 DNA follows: TGTGCCAGCAGCCACTACAGGAACACCGGGGAGCTGTTTTTT.

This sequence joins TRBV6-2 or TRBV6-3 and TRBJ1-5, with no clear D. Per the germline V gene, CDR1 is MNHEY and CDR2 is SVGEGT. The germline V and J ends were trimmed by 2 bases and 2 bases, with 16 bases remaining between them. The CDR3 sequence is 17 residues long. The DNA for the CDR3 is TGTGCCAGCAGTTACACCCAGACTGGGTGGCGCAATCAGCCCCAGCATTTT. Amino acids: CASSYTQTGWRNQPQHF.

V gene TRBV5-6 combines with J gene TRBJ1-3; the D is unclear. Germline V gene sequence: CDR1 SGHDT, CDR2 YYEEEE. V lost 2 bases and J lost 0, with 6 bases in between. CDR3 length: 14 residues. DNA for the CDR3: TGTGCCAGCAGCTTACGGGACTCTGGAAACACCATATATTTT. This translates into CASSLRDSGNTIYF.

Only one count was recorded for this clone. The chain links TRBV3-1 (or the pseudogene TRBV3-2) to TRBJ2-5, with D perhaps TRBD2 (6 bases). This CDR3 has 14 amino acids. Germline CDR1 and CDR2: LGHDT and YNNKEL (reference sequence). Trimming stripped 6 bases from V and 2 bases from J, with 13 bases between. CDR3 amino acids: CASSRWTTQETQYF. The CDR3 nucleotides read TGTGCCAGCAGTCGATGGACTACACAAGAGACCCAGTACTTC.

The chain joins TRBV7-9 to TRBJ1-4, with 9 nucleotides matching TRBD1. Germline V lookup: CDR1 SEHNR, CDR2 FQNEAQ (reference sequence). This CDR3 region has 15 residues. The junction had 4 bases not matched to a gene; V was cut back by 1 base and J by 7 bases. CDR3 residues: CASSLGDRDGEKLFF. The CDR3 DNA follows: TGTGCCAGCAGCTTAGGGGACAGGGATGGTGAAAAACTGTTTTTT.